This T cell receptor beta chain stems from a study of blood T cell repertoires in COVID-19. In the study overall: PBMCs, B-cell-depleted T cells, or T cells were the source of the cDNA or gDNA that made up the material.

The CDR3 contains 14 residues. Germline V lookup: CDR1 MDHEN, CDR2 SYDVKM. V gave up 5 bases and J gave up 4 bases; unmatched junction bases: 7. Cohorts were based on clinical histories the participants reported. This clone was seen just once. In the authors' workflow: Estimation of nucleated cell counts was performed using reference gene primer amplification. The repertoire was sequenced with immunoSEQ multiplex PCR; TCRdb's copy has only in-frame clones and lacks some. V and J calls and clone size are given by that table; D and trimming were obtained from the DNA. The table shows roughly 140,000 clones, with 84% occurring only once.

The sample comprised PBMCs or T cells enriched from blood (not recorded which). The chain is built from TRBV28 and TRBJ1-2; 7 bases match TRBD1. The receptor was isolated from a man aged 45-65 years in a cohort exposed to, infected with or recovered from COVID-19 (not recorded which). The CDR3 DNA sequence: TGTGCCAGCAGTAGGGACAGAACCTTCTATGGCTACACCTTC. Encoded protein: CASSRDRTFYGYTF.